This T cell receptor beta chain was retrieved from a study of cytotoxic CD8 clonotypes in ibrutinib-treated CLL. Study summary: The group held some 11 relapsed/refractory and roughly 15 treatment-naive patients, with roughly 17 IGHV unmutated. Study-level findings and limits: Shared public clonotypes were rare, and on treatment they either got smaller or stayed the same. Increased clonality at ibrutinib response gave way to a return toward baseline at progression. Samples from sustained-remission and progressing patients were taken at different times.

Germline V gene data show CDR1 as SNHLY and CDR2 as FYNNEI. The CDR3 sequence is 16 residues long. The V and J ends lost 5 bases and 1 base respectively, with 18 bases between them. The repertoire was sequenced with immunoSEQ multiplex PCR; TCRdb's copy has only in-frame clones and lacks some. The sample lists about 120,000 clones, about 53% occurring once. Comments on this clone: No antigen is known for it.

This TCR was sampled from a human donor with chronic lymphocytic leukemia. The sequences come from PBMCs, collected after 24 months of ibrutinib treatment. The rearrangement links TRBV2 to TRBJ2-7; no clear D gene. CDR3 protein: CASSRSGPSSSYEQYF. CDR3 bases: TGTGCCAGCAGTCGCTCAGGACCTTCCTCTTCCTACGAGCAGTACTTC.